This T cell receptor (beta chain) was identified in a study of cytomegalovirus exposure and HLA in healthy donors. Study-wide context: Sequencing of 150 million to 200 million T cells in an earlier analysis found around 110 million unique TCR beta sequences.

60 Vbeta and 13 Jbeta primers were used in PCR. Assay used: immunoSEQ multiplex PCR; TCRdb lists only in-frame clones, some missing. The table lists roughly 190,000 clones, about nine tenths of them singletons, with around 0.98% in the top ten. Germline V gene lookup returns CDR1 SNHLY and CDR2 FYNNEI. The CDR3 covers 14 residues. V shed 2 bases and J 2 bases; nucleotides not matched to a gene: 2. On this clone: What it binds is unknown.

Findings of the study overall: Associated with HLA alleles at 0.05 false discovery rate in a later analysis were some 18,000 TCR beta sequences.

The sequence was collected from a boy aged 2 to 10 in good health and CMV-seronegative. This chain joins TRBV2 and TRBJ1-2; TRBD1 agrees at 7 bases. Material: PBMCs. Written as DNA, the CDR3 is TGTGCCAGCAGTGAAAGAGGGGGCAACTATGGCTACACCTTC. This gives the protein CASSERGGNYGYTF. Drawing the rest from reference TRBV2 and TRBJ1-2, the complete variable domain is EPEVTQTPSHQVTQMGQEVILRCVPISNHLYFYWYRQILGQKVEFLVSFYNNEISEKSEIFDDQFSVERPDGSNFTLKIRSTKLEDSAMYFCASSERGGNYGYTFGSGTRLTVV.